These 21 T cell receptor beta chains originate from one sample sequenced in a study of cytomegalovirus exposure and HLA in healthy donors. PCR employed 60 Vbeta and 13 Jbeta primers. The data were produced by immunoSEQ multiplex PCR, yet TCRdb's version contains in-frame clones alone and is incomplete. The table has under 90,000 clones, approximately 90% seen once. Material for sequencing was PBMCs. All receptors derive from a man aged 18 to 30 in good health and CMV-seronegative.

This chain uses TRBV6-1 with TRBJ2-1; D call uncertain. V gave up 3 bases and J gave up 9 bases, with 9 bases separating them. The CDR3 is 12 residues long. CDR1 and CDR2 (germline): MNHNS, SASEGT. This CDR3 reads CASSEARGEQFF. CDR3 sequence (DNA): TGTGCCAGCAGTGAGGCGCGCGGTGAGCAGTTCTTC.

The rearrangement joins TRBV2 to TRBJ2-2; tentative D call: TRBD2 (5 bases). Trimming took off 5 bases at V and 5 bases at J, with 15 bases between the two ends. This CDR3 is built from 15 residues. CDR1 and CDR2 from the germline V gene are SNHLY and FYNNEI. DNA for the CDR3: TGTGCCAGCAGTTTTAGCGAGTCGGCTACCGGGGAGCTGTTTTTT. Its translation is CASSFSESATGELFF.

The rearrangement uses TRBV9 and TRBJ1-2, with 7 bases matching TRBD1. This CDR3 is 16 amino acids long. The germline CDR1 and CDR2 sequences are SGDLS and YYNGEE. The V segment lost 3 bases and the J segment 4 bases; nucleotides outside the gene matches: 12. DNA for the CDR3: TGTGCCAGCAGCGGCAAAAACAGGGGCCGCCTCTATGGCTACACCTTC. Protein sequence: CASSGKNRGRLYGYTF.

This clone was recorded only once. This chain links TRBV11-3 with TRBJ2-7; TRBD2 matches at 11 bases. Germline loops: CDR1 SGHNT, CDR2 YENEEA. The CDR3 loop spans 16 amino acids. The V segment lost 2 bases and the J segment 6 bases; nucleotides outside the gene matches: 9. This CDR3 reads CASSLLAGGPSAEQYF. Written as DNA, the CDR3 is TGTGCCAGCAGCTTACTAGCGGGAGGCCCGTCGGCCGAGCAGTACTTC.

CDR3 residues: CASSLRTSGNSYNEQFF. The CDR3 DNA reads as TGTGCCAGCAGCTTAAGGACTAGCGGGAACTCCTACAATGAGCAGTTCTTC. The chain combines TRBV7-2 with TRBJ2-1; 12 bases fit TRBD2. Germline lookup yields CDR1 SGHTA and CDR2 FQGNSA. J was trimmed by 0 bases and V by 2 bases; bases with no gene match: 2. The CDR3 has 17 residues.

The V call is TRBV11-2, the J call TRBJ1-4, with D perhaps matching TRBD1 (5 bases). CDR3 length: 16 residues. CDR1 and CDR2 from the germline V gene are SGHAT and FQNNGV. The germline V and J ends were trimmed by 5 bases and 8 bases, with 21 bases remaining between them. CDR3 sequence reads: CASSQGLQGIGEKLFF. The CDR3 region has the DNA TGTGCCAGCAGCCAAGGCCTCCAGGGAATTGGCGAAAAACTGTTTTTT.

In regard to this clone: The junction and the germline gene differ at one end; a read error may be behind it. This chain uses TRBV7-9 with TRBJ1-6; D perhaps matches TRBD1 (5 bases). Germline-derived CDR1 and CDR2 are SEHNR and FQNEAQ (reference sequence). The CDR3 loop spans 19 amino acids. CDR3 in amino acids: CSSSVIRDFLEWDNSPLHF. In DNA, the CDR3 is TGTTCCAGCAGCGTAATCCGGGACTTCCTCGAATGGGATAATTCACCCCTCCACTTT.

The chain combines TRBV5-1 with TRBJ2-7, with D unclear. Trimming stripped 5 bases from V and 3 bases from J, with 15 bases between. The CDR3 length is 14 residues. The germline CDR1 and CDR2 sequences are SGHRS and YFSETQ. The CDR3 protein is CASSMGRPDYEQYF. CDR3 coding DNA: TGCGCCAGCAGTATGGGCCGTCCTGACTACGAGCAGTACTTC.

The chain is built from TRBV4-2 and TRBJ2-7; 8 nucleotides match TRBD2. With 2 bases clipped from V and 3 bases from J, the junction kept 3 bases outside the gene matches. Germline V gene sequence: CDR1 LGHNA, CDR2 YNFKEQ. The CDR3 is made up of 14 amino acids. The DNA for the CDR3 is TGTGCCAGCAGCCAAACTAGCGGAGACTACGAGCAGTACTTC. Protein product: CASSQTSGDYEQYF.

The chain links TRBV5-6 to TRBJ1-1; 11 bases match TRBD1. J was trimmed by 6 bases and V by 2 bases; bases with no gene match: 9. The length of the CDR3 is 16 residues. Germline loops: CDR1 SGHDT, CDR2 YYEEEE. The CDR3 loop reads CASSFWDRGKLAEAFF. In nucleotides, the CDR3 is TGTGCCAGCAGCTTTTGGGACAGGGGGAAGTTGGCTGAAGCTTTCTTT.

The gene calls are TRBV7-3 and TRBJ2-2; unclear D gene. The germline V gene encodes CDR1 SGHTA and CDR2 FQGTGA. The CDR3 runs 13 residues. V was pared by 5 bases and J by 6 bases, with 10 bases between. The CDR3 spells CASSPYRSGELFF. Here the CDR3 DNA reads TGTGCCAGCAGCCCCTATCGTTCCGGGGAGCTGTTTTTT.

The chain employs TRBV25-1 and TRBJ2-5, with TRBD2 matching over 9 bases. The germline CDR1 and CDR2 sequences are MGHDK and SYGVNS. The CDR3 contains 15 residues. Trimming at V came to 6 bases and at J to 2 bases, leaving 7 bases not matched to a gene. The CDR3 DNA reads as TGTGCCAGCAGCTTTAGCGGGAGATGGCAAGAGACCCAGTACTTC. Translating gives CASSFSGRWQETQYF.

The V call is TRBV11-2, the J call TRBJ2-3, with D possibly matching TRBD2 (5 bases). CDR1 SGHAT and CDR2 FQNNGV come from the germline V gene. CDR3 length: 16 amino acids. Trimming removed 3 bases at V and 4 bases at J, with 17 bases between. The CDR3 spells CASSFLPSFSADTQYF. The CDR3 bases are TGTGCCAGCAGCTTTTTACCAAGTTTTAGCGCAGATACGCAGTATTTT.

This chain uses TRBV29-1 with TRBJ2-5, with D possibly TRBD1 on 6 matching bases. Germline values: CDR1 SQVTM, CDR2 ANQGSEA. CDR3 length: 11 amino acids. V lost 5 bases and J lost 5, with 9 bases in between. CDR3 amino acids: CSVQRGETQYF. In DNA, the CDR3 is TGCAGCGTTCAAAGGGGGGAGACCCAGTACTTC.

V is TRBV11-1 and J is TRBJ2-3, with 10 bases identical to TRBD2. CDR1 SGHAT and CDR2 FQDESV come from the germline V gene (reference sequence). CDR3 length: 14 residues. V lost 3 bases to trimming and J lost 6 bases; unmatched junction nucleotides: 3. The chain's CDR3 is CASSLGLATDTQYF. CDR3 bases: TGTGCCAGCAGCTTGGGACTAGCGACGGATACGCAGTATTTT.

This chain uses TRBV6-5 with TRBJ1-2; D is unclear. This CDR3 is built from 15 residues. V shed 0 bases and J shed 2 bases, with 10 bases lying between them. The germline gives CDR1 MNHEY, CDR2 SVGAGI. The CDR3 sequence: CASSYSSLRNYGYTF. Here the CDR3 DNA reads TGTGCCAGCAGTTACTCGAGCCTACGGAACTATGGCTACACCTTC.

In the case of this clone: At one boundary the junction diverges from the germline segment, which might be a read error. The gene calls are TRBV5-1 and TRBJ2-1; D gene unclear. CDR3 length: 16 residues. Germline V gene lookup returns CDR1 SGHRS and CDR2 YFSETQ. This CDR3 is CASSLESTLIYNEQVF. CDR3 DNA sequence: TGCGCCAGCAGCTTGGAGTCTACGTTAATATACAATGAGCAGGTCTTC. Based on the CDR3 plus reference TRBV5-1 and TRBJ2-1, the full variable domain is KAGVTQTPRYLIKTRGQQVTLSCSPISGHRSVSWYQQTPGQGLQFLFEYFSETQRNKGNFPGRFSGRQFSNSRSEMNVSTLELGDSALYLCASSLESTLIYNEQVFGPGTRLTVL.

The chain is built from TRBV6-4 and TRBJ1-2; no definite D call. Per the germline V gene, CDR1 is MRHNA and CDR2 is SNTAGT. V lost 6 bases and J lost 4, with 24 bases in between. The CDR3 length is 17 residues. CDR3 amino acids: CASRDESAAGSRYGYTF. The CDR3 region has the DNA TGTGCCAGCAGGGACGAATCTGCAGCAGGCTCACGCTATGGCTACACCTTC.

V gene TRBV6-1 combines with J gene TRBJ1-2; 10 bases line up with TRBD1. V gave up 4 bases and J gave up 6 bases; unmatched junction bases: 11. This CDR3 spans 16 amino acids. Germline V gene sequence: CDR1 MNHNS, CDR2 SASEGT. This chain's CDR3 is CASSGPRQGAGDGYTF. DNA for the CDR3: TGTGCCAGCAGTGGCCCAAGACAGGGGGCGGGCGATGGCTACACCTTC.

J is TRBJ1-2 and V is TRBV28; D might be TRBD1 (5 bases). V was clipped by 4 bases and J by 4 bases, with 13 bases between them. Per germline, CDR1 MDHEN and CDR2 SYDVKM. The CDR3 has 14 amino acids. The CDR3 region is CASSSGRAGYGYTF. DNA for the CDR3: TGTGCCAGCAGTTCCGGCAGGGCAGGCTATGGCTACACCTTC.

This chain connects TRBV19 to TRBJ2-7, with TRBD1 identical over 11 bases. Unmatched junction bases numbered 11, after V lost 3 bases and J lost 1 base. The CDR3 has 18 amino acids. The V gene's germline CDR1 is LNHDA and CDR2 SQIVND (reference sequence). DNA for the CDR3: TGTGCCAGTAGTATGGAAGGACAGGGGGCTGCGTCGTCCTACGAGCAGTACTTC. Translation gives CASSMEGQGAASSYEQYF.